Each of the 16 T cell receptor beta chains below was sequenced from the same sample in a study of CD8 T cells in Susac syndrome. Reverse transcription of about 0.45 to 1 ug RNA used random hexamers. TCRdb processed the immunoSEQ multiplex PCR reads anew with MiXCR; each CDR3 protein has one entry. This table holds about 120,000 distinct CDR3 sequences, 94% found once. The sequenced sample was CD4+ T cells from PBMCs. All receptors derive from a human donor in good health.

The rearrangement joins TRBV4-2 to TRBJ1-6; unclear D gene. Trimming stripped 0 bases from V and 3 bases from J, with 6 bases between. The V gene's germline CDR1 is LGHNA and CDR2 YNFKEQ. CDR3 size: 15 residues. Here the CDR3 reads CASSQEARYNSPLHF. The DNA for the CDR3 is TGTGCCAGCAGCCAAGAAGCCCGCTATAATTCACCCCTCCACTTT.

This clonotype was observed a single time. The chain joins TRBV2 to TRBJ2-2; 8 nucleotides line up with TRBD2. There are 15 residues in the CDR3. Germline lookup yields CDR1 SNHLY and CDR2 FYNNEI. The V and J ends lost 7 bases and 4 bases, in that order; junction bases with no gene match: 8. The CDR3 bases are TGTGCCAGCACTACGACTAGCGAGGTCACCGGGGAGCTGTTTTTT. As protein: CASTTTSEVTGELFF.

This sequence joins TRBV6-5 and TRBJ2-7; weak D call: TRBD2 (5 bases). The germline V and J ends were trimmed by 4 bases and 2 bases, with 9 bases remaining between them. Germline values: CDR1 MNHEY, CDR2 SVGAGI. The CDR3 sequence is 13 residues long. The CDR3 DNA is TGTGCCAGCAGTTCAACTAGGACCTACGAGCAGTACTTC. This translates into CASSSTRTYEQYF.

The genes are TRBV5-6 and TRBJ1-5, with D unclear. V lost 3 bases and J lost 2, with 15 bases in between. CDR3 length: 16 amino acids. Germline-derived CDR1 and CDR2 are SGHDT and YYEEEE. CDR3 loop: CASSSAGVGGNQPQHF. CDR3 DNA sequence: TGTGCCAGCAGCTCAGCAGGAGTTGGTGGCAATCAGCCCCAGCATTTT.

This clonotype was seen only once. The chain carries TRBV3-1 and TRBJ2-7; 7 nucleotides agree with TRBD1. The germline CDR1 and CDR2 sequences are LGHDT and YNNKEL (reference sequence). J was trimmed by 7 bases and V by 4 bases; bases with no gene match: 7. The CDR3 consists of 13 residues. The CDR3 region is CASSPRQGWEQYF. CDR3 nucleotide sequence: TGTGCCAGCAGCCCTCGACAGGGCTGGGAGCAGTACTTC.

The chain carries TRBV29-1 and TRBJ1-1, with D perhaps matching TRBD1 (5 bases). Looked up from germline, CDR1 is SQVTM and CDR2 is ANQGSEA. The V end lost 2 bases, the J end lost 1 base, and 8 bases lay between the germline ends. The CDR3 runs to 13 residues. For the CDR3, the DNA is TGCAGCGTTGAACCTACAGGGAACACTGAAGCTTTCTTT. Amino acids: CSVEPTGNTEAFF.

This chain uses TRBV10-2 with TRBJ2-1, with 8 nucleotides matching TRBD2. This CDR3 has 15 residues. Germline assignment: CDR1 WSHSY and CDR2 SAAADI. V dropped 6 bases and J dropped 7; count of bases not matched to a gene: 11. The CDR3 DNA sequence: TGCGCCAGCAGACCTAGCGGGTCCTCCGGGAATGAGCAGTTCTTC. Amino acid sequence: CASRPSGSSGNEQFF.

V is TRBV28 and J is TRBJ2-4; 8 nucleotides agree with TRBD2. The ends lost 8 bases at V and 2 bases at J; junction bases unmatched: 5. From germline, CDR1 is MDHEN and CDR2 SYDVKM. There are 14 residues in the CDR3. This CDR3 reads CASAPGGTKNIQYF. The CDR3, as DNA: TGTGCCAGCGCACCGGGGGGGACCAAAAACATTCAGTACTTC.

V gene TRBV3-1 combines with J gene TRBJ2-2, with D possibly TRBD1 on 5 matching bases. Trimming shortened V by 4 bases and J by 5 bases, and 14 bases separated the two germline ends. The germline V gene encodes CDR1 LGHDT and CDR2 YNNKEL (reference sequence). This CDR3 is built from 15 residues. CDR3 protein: CASSPVGQVTGELFF. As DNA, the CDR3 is TGTGCCAGCAGCCCTGTCGGACAAGTAACCGGGGAGCTGTTTTTT.

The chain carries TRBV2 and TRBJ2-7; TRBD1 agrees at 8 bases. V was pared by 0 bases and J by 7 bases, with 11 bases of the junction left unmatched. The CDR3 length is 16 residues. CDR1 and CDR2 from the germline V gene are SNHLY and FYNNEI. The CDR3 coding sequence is TGTGCCAGCAGTGAAGCACCTTTGACAGGGGAGGAGGAGCAGTACTTC. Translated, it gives CASSEAPLTGEEEQYF.

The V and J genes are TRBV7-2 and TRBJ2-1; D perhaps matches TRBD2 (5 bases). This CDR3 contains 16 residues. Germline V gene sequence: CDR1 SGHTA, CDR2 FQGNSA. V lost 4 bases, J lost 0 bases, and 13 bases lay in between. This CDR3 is CASSSQGGSSYNEQFF. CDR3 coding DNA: TGTGCCAGCAGCTCCCAAGGAGGCAGCTCCTACAATGAGCAGTTCTTC.

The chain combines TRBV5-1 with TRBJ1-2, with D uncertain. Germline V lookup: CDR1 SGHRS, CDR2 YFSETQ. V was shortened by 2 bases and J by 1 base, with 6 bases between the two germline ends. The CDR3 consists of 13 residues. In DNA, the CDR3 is TGCGCCAGCAGCTTAGGTTTTAACTATGGCTACACCTTC. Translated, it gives CASSLGFNYGYTF.

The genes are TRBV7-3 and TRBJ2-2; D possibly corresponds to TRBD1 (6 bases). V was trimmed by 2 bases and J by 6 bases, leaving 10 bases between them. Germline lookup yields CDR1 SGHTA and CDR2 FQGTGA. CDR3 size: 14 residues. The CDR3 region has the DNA TGTGCCAGCAGCTTACGAGGGGGTCCCGGGGAGCTGTTTTTT. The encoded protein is CASSLRGGPGELFF.

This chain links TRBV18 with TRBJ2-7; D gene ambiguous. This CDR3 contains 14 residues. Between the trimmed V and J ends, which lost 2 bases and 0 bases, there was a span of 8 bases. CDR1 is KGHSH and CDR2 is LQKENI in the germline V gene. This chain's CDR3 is CASSPTTFSYEQYF. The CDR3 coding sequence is TGTGCCAGCTCACCAACGACATTCTCCTACGAGCAGTACTTC. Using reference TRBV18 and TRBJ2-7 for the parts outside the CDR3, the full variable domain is NAGVMQNPRHLVRRRGQEARLRCSPMKGHSHVYWYRQLPEEGLKFMVYLQKENIIDESGMPKERFSAEFPKEGPSILRIQQVVRGDSAAYFCASSPTTFSYEQYFGPGTRLTVT.

The CDR3 nucleotides read TGTGCCAGCAGTCCCGAGGGAAGGGGAAGGACCGGGGAGCTGTTTTTT. This sequence encodes CASSPEGRGRTGELFF. The gene calls are TRBV5-4 and TRBJ2-2; the D call may be TRBD1 or TRBD2 (5 bases each). Germline CDR1 is SGHNT and CDR2 is YYREEE (reference sequence). Deletions cut 5 bases from V and 5 bases from J, with 19 bases between. The CDR3 loop spans 16 amino acids.

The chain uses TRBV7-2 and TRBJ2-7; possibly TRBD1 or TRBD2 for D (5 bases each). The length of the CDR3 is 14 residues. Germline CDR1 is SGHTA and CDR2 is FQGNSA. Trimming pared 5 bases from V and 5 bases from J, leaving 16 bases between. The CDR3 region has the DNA TGTGCCAGCAGCCGTTCATACGAGGGGCACGAGCAGTACTTC. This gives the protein CASSRSYEGHEQYF.